These T cell receptor beta chains were read from a single sample in a study of CD8+ T cells in alopecia areata. The assay was immunoSEQ multiplex PCR, and TCRdb's table has in-frame clones only and misses some. The profile shows fewer than 40,000 clones, 45% to 65% of them singletons. Material for sequencing was CD4+ Tregs sorted from blood. Source of these receptors: a human donor with alopecia areata. Each CDR3 is given with its conserved first and last residue. The D gene is left open where the match is weak. Size values are once, few and many counts, or a class for expanded clones, and some rows have none.

V gene	CDR3 length	clone size	D gene	J gene	CDR3 DNA	CDR3 protein
TRBV7-2	12	.	.	TRBJ2-7	TGTGCCAGCAGCTTAACCTCCTACGAGCAGTACTTC	CASSLTSYEQYF
TRBV4-3	17	.	.	TRBJ2-6	TGCGCCAGCAGCCAAGAGGTGACAGGCTCTGGGGCCAACGTCCTGACTTTC	CASSQEVTGSGANVLTF
TRBV2	12	once	.	TRBJ2-7	TGTGCCAGCAGTCGGGAATTTTACGAGCAGTACTTC	CASSREFYEQYF
TRBV28	16	few	.	TRBJ2-7	TGTGCCAGCAGTTTATGGGGCCCTGGAGGGCTCGGCGAGCAGTACTTC	CASSLWGPGGLGEQYF
TRBV7-2	15	few	.	TRBJ2-4	TGTGCCAGCAGCCCCGAGCGGGTTTTGAAAAACATTCAGTACTTC	CASSPERVLKNIQYF
TRBV5-1	13	.	.	TRBJ2-5	TGCGCCAGCAGCGGGTACTCCCAAGAGACCCAGTACTTC	CASSGYSQETQYF
TRBV27	15	few	.	TRBJ2-2	TGTGCCAGCAGTGATCTTACGGGCGGATTCGGGGAGCTGTTTTTT	CASSDLTGGFGELFF
TRBV2	14	.	.	TRBJ1-5	TGTGCCAGCAGTGAAGTTGAGGGGGGCCAGCCCCAGCATTTT	CASSEVEGGQPQHF
TRBV15	16	few	.	TRBJ2-3	TGTGCCACCAGCAGAGATTACGGGAGCAGCACAGATACGCAGTATTTT	CATSRDYGSSTDTQYF
TRBV6-4	13	few	TRBD2	TRBJ2-1	TGTGCCAGCAGTGACCTAGCGGGGCTTGAGCAGTTCTTC	CASSDLAGLEQFF
TRBV2	15	.	.	TRBJ1-5	TGTGCCAGCAGTCCCTCCCCAGGAAACAATCAGCCCCAGCATTTT	CASSPSPGNNQPQHF
TRBV7-2	13	.	.	TRBJ2-3	TGTGCCAGCAGCTTAGGTCCTGGAGATACGCAGTATTTT	CASSLGPGDTQYF
TRBV4-1	14	.	.	TRBJ2-7	TGCGCCAGCAGCCCCTCAGTAAACTTCTACGAGCAGTACTTC	CASSPSVNFYEQYF
TRBV7-2	15	.	TRBD1	TRBJ1-1	TGTGCCAGCAGATTGACCGGGACAGCGTACACTGAAGCTTTCTTT	CASRLTGTAYTEAFF
TRBV28	16	.	.	TRBJ1-3	TGTGCCAGCAGTTTAACCGGAATTATCGGTGGAAACACCATATATTTT	CASSLTGIIGGNTIYF